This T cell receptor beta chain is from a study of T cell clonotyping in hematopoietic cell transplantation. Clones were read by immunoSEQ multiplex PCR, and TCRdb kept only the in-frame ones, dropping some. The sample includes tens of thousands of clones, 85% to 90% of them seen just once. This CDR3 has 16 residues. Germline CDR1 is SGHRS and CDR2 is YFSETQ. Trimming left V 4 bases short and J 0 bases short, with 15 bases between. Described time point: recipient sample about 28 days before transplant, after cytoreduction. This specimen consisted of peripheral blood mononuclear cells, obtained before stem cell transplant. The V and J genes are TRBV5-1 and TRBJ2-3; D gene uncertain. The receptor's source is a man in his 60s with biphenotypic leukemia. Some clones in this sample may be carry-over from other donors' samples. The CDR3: CASSTSGLPSTDTQYF. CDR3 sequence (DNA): TGCGCCAGCAGCACCTCTGGGCTTCCGAGCACAGATACGCAGTATTTT.